The 16 T cell receptor beta chains listed next were all sequenced from one sample in a study of cytomegalovirus exposure and HLA in healthy donors. The PCR contained 60 Vbeta and 13 Jbeta primers. Libraries were prepared by immunoSEQ multiplex PCR; TCRdb keeps only in-frame clonotypes and omits some of them. The top ten hold around 2.5% of the sample, which has around 150,000 clones, 84% seen once. The sample consisted of PBMCs. Receptors were obtained from a boy aged 2 to 10 in good health and CMV-seronegative.

V usage is TRBV5-6 and J usage is TRBJ1-2; tentative D call: TRBD1 (6 bases). V was trimmed by 4 bases and J by 6 bases, leaving 28 bases between them. This CDR3 comprises 18 residues. Germline V gene sequence: CDR1 SGHDT, CDR2 YYEEEE. This CDR3 reads CASSLVTRWAGDNHGYTF. In DNA form, the CDR3 reads TGTGCCAGCAGCCTAGTCACCCGGTGGGCAGGGGACAACCATGGCTACACCTTC.

This chain uses TRBV5-1 with TRBJ2-3; the D gene is possibly TRBD1 (5 bases). This CDR3 is 17 amino acids long. V was trimmed by 0 bases and J by 2 bases, leaving 16 bases between them. The germline CDR1 and CDR2 sequences are SGHRS and YFSETQ. The DNA of the CDR3 is TGCGCCAGCAGCTTGGGAACAGGCTGGCACGACACAGATACGCAGTATTTT. It is translated as CASSLGTGWHDTDTQYF.

The rearrangement links TRBV4-1 to TRBJ2-3; the D is unclear. Trimming removed 2 bases at V and 1 base at J, with 13 bases between. The CDR3 extends over 16 amino acids. CDR1 and CDR2 (germline): MGHRA, YSYEKL. CDR3 nucleotides: TGCGCCAGCAGCCAAACCATCGCCGGTGGCACAGATACGCAGTATTTT. It codes for CASSQTIAGGTDTQYF.

The V call is TRBV27, the J call TRBJ2-7, with 9 bases identical to TRBD2. The V and J ends lost 5 bases and 4 bases, in that order; junction bases with no gene match: 9. This CDR3 region has 15 residues. Germline V lookup: CDR1 MNHEY, CDR2 SMNVEV (reference sequence). CDR3 region: CASSLIGLAGYEQYF. The CDR3 DNA follows: TGTGCCAGCAGTCTTATTGGCCTAGCGGGGTACGAGCAGTACTTC.

This clone was seen a single time. The same CDR3 also results from other DNA sequences found in this sample. The chain recombines TRBV11-2 with TRBJ2-7; a possible D gene is TRBD1 (6 bases). Germline V gives CDR1 SGHAT, CDR2 FQNNGV. V was trimmed by 3 bases and J by 2 bases, leaving 8 bases between them. This CDR3 contains 13 residues. CDR3 nucleotide sequence: TGTGCCAGCAGCTTGGGGGCTACCTACGAGCAGTACTTC. This sequence encodes CASSLGATYEQYF.

The rearrangement uses TRBV29-1 and TRBJ1-5; 7 positions match TRBD1. The J segment lost 3 bases and the V segment lost 7 bases, leaving 6 bases of the junction unmatched. This CDR3 has 13 amino acids. Germline V gene data show CDR1 as SQVTM and CDR2 as ANQGSEA. The CDR3 nucleotides are TGCAGCGCTGGGACAGCGATCAATCAGCCCCAGCATTTT. It translates to CSAGTAINQPQHF.

The chain employs TRBV2 and TRBJ1-5, with a weak D call TRBD1 (5 bases). Between the trimmed V and J ends, which lost 8 bases and 0 bases, there was a span of 11 bases. The CDR3 contains 14 residues. CDR1 is SNHLY and CDR2 is FYNNEI in the germline V gene. The CDR3 sequence is CASDRQYSNQPQHF. CDR3 DNA: TGTGCCAGCGACCGACAGTATAGCAATCAGCCCCAGCATTTT.

The chain combines TRBV28 with TRBJ1-5; no firm D call. The CDR3 has 18 amino acids. Germline CDR1 MDHEN, CDR2 SYDVKM. The germline V and J ends were trimmed by 3 bases and 0 bases, with 18 bases remaining between them. The CDR3 region has the DNA TGTGCCAGCAGTTTTGATATCGGGTTTGGACTTAGCAATCAGCCCCAGCATTTT. This gives the protein CASSFDIGFGLSNQPQHF.

This CDR3 is CAINDGQGNQPQHF. CDR3 DNA sequence: TGTGCCATCAATGACGGCCAGGGTAATCAGCCCCAGCATTTT. The J gene is TRBJ1-5, the V gene TRBV10-3, with D maybe TRBD1 (5 bases). The CDR3 sequence is 14 residues long. Trimming stripped 7 bases from V and 4 bases from J, with 14 bases between. CDR1 is ENHRY and CDR2 is SYGVKD in the germline V gene.

The rearrangement joins TRBV10-1 to TRBJ2-5, with D uncertain. The J call may be incorrect, as the DNA end agrees better with TRBJ2-7. CDR3 length equals 13 residues. Germline CDR1 reads WNHNN; CDR2 reads SYGVQD (reference sequence). The CDR3 region is CASSEVPYYEQYF. The CDR3 nucleotides are TGCGCCAGCAGTGAGGTCCCTTACTACGAGCAGTACTTC.

In this sample, this clone turned up once. The gene calls are TRBV5-6 and TRBJ2-7; 8 bases are shared with TRBD1. CDR3 length: 16 amino acids. V shed 3 bases and J 4 bases; nucleotides not matched to a gene: 12. The germline gives CDR1 SGHDT, CDR2 YYEEEE. This chain's CDR3 is CASSSLRTGMGYEQYF. CDR3 bases: TGTGCCAGCAGCTCACTACGGACAGGGATGGGGTACGAGCAGTACTTC.

In this sample, this clone turned up once. The DNA for the CDR3 is TGTGCCAGCAGCGCAAGGACAGGGTGGAGTACAGATACGCAGTATTTT. Translating it yields CASSARTGWSTDTQYF. The chain has TRBV9 and TRBJ2-3; 8 nucleotides match TRBD1. With V trimmed by 3 bases and J by 3 bases, 9 bases remained unmatched. CDR1 is SGDLS and CDR2 is YYNGEE in the germline V gene. There are 16 residues in the CDR3. The variable domain in full, completed from reference TRBV9 and TRBJ2-3, reads DSGVTQTPKHLITATGQRVTLRCSPRSGDLSVYWYQQSLDQGLQFLIQYYNGEERAKGNILERFSAQQFPDLHSELNLSSLELGDSALYFCASSARTGWSTDTQYFGPGTRLTVL.

The chain has TRBV27 and TRBJ1-6; D may be TRBD1 (6 bases). V was trimmed by 5 bases and J by 9 bases, leaving 17 bases between them. The CDR3 covers 15 residues. Germline V gene sequence: CDR1 MNHEY, CDR2 SMNVEV (reference sequence). In DNA, the CDR3 is TGTGCCAGCAGTAAACAAGGACAGCTTGGTTCACCCCTCCACTTT. Translating gives CASSKQGQLGSPLHF.

V usage is TRBV5-6 and J usage is TRBJ1-2; 8 bases are a match to TRBD1. The CDR3 is made up of 14 amino acids. V was pared by 4 bases and J by 4 bases, with 6 bases of the junction left unmatched. Germline V gene lookup returns CDR1 SGHDT and CDR2 YYEEEE. The CDR3, as DNA: TGTGCCAGCAGCATTCGACAGGGGCTCTATGGCTACACCTTC. As protein: CASSIRQGLYGYTF.

The chain recombines TRBV29-1 with TRBJ2-4; 7 bases are shared with TRBD1. The CDR3 is 15 amino acids. Trimming took 3 bases from V and 0 from J; bases not matched to a gene: 5. CDR1 is SQVTM, CDR2 ANQGSEA, per germline. The CDR3 nucleotides read TGCAGCGTTGAGGAAACAGGGGTAGCCAAAAACATTCAGTACTTC. Protein: CSVEETGVAKNIQYF.

The J gene is TRBJ2-7, the V gene TRBV7-2, with D hard to call. Trimming shortened V by 1 base and J by 1 base, and 8 bases separated the two germline ends. Looked up from germline, CDR1 is SGHTA and CDR2 is FQGNSA. This CDR3 is 14 amino acids long. The CDR3 loop reads CASSLDSASYEQYF. The CDR3 DNA follows: TGTGCCAGCAGCTTAGATTCAGCGTCCTACGAGCAGTACTTC.